This TCR beta chain comes out of a study of blood T cell repertoires in COVID-19. Study context: Some COVID-19 samples were acute and others convalescent; all came from the United States, Italy and Spain. Nucleic acid was either cDNA or gDNA, and it came from T cells, B-cell-depleted T cells, or PBMCs.

The CDR3 consists of 16 residues. The germline V gene encodes CDR1 MNHEY and CDR2 SVGAGI. V trimming: 2 bases; J trimming: 6 bases; junction bases outside the gene matches: 5. While infection was still active, Seattle patients were enrolled and then followed longitudinally. The assay was immunoSEQ multiplex PCR, and TCRdb's table has in-frame clones only and misses some. This table holds over 150,000 clones, roughly 88% found once. Sequenced material: peripheral blood. The chain joins TRBV6-5 to TRBJ2-1, with TRBD1 identical over 12 bases. The TCR originated in a man over 45 with COVID-19, enrolled during active disease. DNA of the CDR3: TGTGCCAGCAGTTACGGGGGACAGGGGGCCGGCAATGAGCAGTTCTTC. As protein: CASSYGGQGAGNEQFF.